This T cell receptor (beta chain) was sequenced for a study of blood T cell repertoires in COVID-19. Study as a whole: T cells, B-cell-depleted T cells, or PBMCs provided the cDNA or gDNA that served as material.

Looked up from germline, CDR1 is MNHEY and CDR2 is SVGAGI. This CDR3 has 14 residues. Between the trimmed V and J ends, which lost 0 bases and 5 bases, there was a span of 10 bases. About this clone itself: The identical CDR3 is also encoded by other nucleotide sequences in the sample.

Sequenced by immunoSEQ multiplex PCR; TCRdb stores in-frame clones only, minus some. Of approximately 96,000 clones listed, approximately 90% are singletons. This clonotype originated in a woman of 80 years or more with acute or convalescent COVID-19. Input material: peripheral blood. The chain is built from TRBV6-5 and TRBJ1-1; TRBD1 might be the D (6 bases). The CDR3 sequence: CASSYSGGGTEAFF. The DNA for the CDR3 is TGTGCCAGCAGTTACTCTGGGGGCGGGACTGAAGCTTTCTTT.